The clone carrying this TCR beta chain was picked up a small number of times. The source of the sample is a study of vaccination and CD4 T cells after COVID-19. Whole-study context: The convalescents included six males and four females, and among them two were Hispanic while seven were Caucasian. Collection of post-vaccine samples followed dose two by a median approximately 69 days, spanning a range of 14 to 241.

Germline CDR1 and CDR2: SGHTA and FQGTGA. Trimming stripped 4 bases from V and 6 bases from J, with 10 bases between. The CDR3 is made up of 13 amino acids. TCRdb re-called the PCR reads through MiXCR, storing one row per CDR3 protein. Found here are about 18,000 distinct CDR3 sequences, roughly 62% of them singletons; the top ten hold roughly 1.1%. The TCR was taken from a human donor who had recovered from COVID-19. The chain links TRBV7-3 to TRBJ1-5, with D possibly being TRBD1 (5 bases). Specimen: CD4+ T cells from blood, collected after SARS-CoV-2 vaccination. The CDR3 sequence: CASSYTGGQPQHF. The CDR3, as DNA: TGTGCCAGCAGCTATACGGGGGGTCAGCCCCAGCATTTT.